This TCR beta chain originates from a study of T cells after yellow fever vaccination. Looking at the study overall: In the case of low-cell-number fractions, SMART-Seq v4 Ultra Low Input was used for preparation.

Regarding this clonotype: Its antigen is unidentified.

They built TCR cDNA with 5'RACE template switching, a step that put in a universal primer site and UMIs. TCRdb itself ran the 5' RACE reads through MiXCR, one entry per CDR3 protein. Here the sample spans about 220,000 distinct CDR3 sequences, 3% to 3.5% being singletons. Trimming cost V 0 bases and J 7 bases, with 13 bases left between them. The CDR3 contains 15 residues. Germline V gives CDR1 SGHRS, CDR2 YFSETQ. General study points: Booster sampling recovered most clones from primary vaccination (roughly 96% CD4, roughly 88% CD8).

The genes are TRBV5-1 and TRBJ1-4; D is unclear. Sample: CD4+ T cells sorted from PBMCs, taken 10 days after the yellow fever booster vaccination. This sequence was found in a man younger than 35 who received the YFV17D yellow fever vaccine. The CDR3 nucleotides read TGCGCCAGCAGCTTGGCGGCCCTCGGGAGTGAAAAACTGTTTTTT. Amino acid sequence: CASSLAALGSEKLFF.